Ten or more counts support the clone carrying this T cell receptor beta chain. The antigen is undetermined. Study conclusions and caveats: Tumor memory CD4+ T cell TCR gene usage was found to cluster with blood and lymph node memory CD4+ cells and with lymph node naive CD4+ cells. Tumor Tregs overlapped most with tumor, then blood, naive CD4+ cells.

CDR1 and CDR2 from the germline V gene are SGHRS and YFSETQ. The CDR3 totals 14 residues. V was trimmed by 4 bases and J by 1 base, leaving 11 bases between them. Semi-nested PCR with Nested Universal Primer A followed constant-region reverse priming of full-length variable regions. TCRdb reprocessed the 5' RACE reads with MiXCR, giving one entry per CDR3 protein. The table has over 50,000 distinct CDR3 sequences, roughly a quarter seen once. Naive CD4+ cells had CD25+ Tregs removed. The source material was tumor-infiltrating naive CD4+ T cells sorted from the breast tumor. Subset of the sample: naive CD4+ T cells, CD4+CD45RA+CD25-. The clonotype originates from a female donor with breast cancer. The chain recombines TRBV5-1 with TRBJ1-1; the D is unclear. The CDR3 DNA reads TGCGCCAGCAGCATTTCCCCAGGGAACACTGAAGCTTTCTTT. This encodes CASSISPGNTEAFF.